This T cell receptor (beta chain) was identified in a study of cytomegalovirus exposure and HLA in healthy donors. Study in general: The 90 to 150 validation repertoires were produced on the same platform as the roughly 660 repertoires of the first cohort. This was reported in a later analysis. General observations from the study: Cytomegalovirus association was listed for around 170 TCR beta chains.

This clone appeared once. No antigen is known for it. Sequencing used immunoSEQ multiplex PCR; TCRdb keeps in-frame clones, though not all of them. The sample includes 150,000 to 170,000 clones, less than 90% of them seen just once. Germline trimming cut 2 bases from V and 4 bases from J; bases unmatched to any gene: 5. The CDR3 has 14 amino acids. Germline-derived CDR1 and CDR2 are SGHRS and YFSETQ. This receptor was identified in a man aged 18 to 30 in good health and CMV-seropositive. The chain carries TRBV5-1 and TRBJ2-5; 7 bases map to TRBD1. Material for sequencing was PBMCs. The CDR3: CASSFPGGTETQYF. The CDR3 DNA reads as TGCGCCAGCAGCTTCCCAGGGGGTACAGAGACCCAGTACTTC.